This TCR beta chain was documented in a study of shared T cell receptors in the human thymus. The protocol was immunoSEQ multiplex PCR, while the TCRdb copy is restricted to in-frame clones and leaves out a portion. Here the sample spans roughly 410,000 clones, approximately 95% being singletons. Looked up from germline, CDR1 is SGHVS and CDR2 is FNYEAQ. V lost 6 bases, J lost 6 bases, and 19 bases lay in between. This CDR3 has 15 amino acids. The rearrangement joins TRBV7-6 to TRBJ2-3, with a possible D match to TRBD2 (7 bases). This TCR came from a human donor. Specimen: thymocytes. The CDR3 sequence: CASRKGGQGGDTQYF. In DNA form, the CDR3 reads TGTGCCAGCAGAAAGGGGGGGCAAGGTGGTGATACGCAGTATTTT. Together with reference TRBV7-6 and TRBJ2-3, the CDR3 gives the full variable domain: GAGVSQSPRYKVTKRGQDVALRCDPISGHVSLYWYRQALGQGPEFLTYFNYEAQQDKSGLPNDRFSAERPEGSISTLTIQRTEQRDSAMYRCASRKGGQGGDTQYFGPGTRLTVL.